These 7 T cell receptor beta chains originate from one sample sequenced in a study of blood T cells in healthy people across ages. The second PCR ran roughly 6 to 11 cycles with a sample-barcoded 5' primer and J-beta primers. One entry per CDR3 protein, called by TCRdb with MiXCR from the 5' RACE reads. The table records approximately 600,000 distinct CDR3 sequences, under 70% of them present only once. Sample: blood. The receptors originated from a man aged 55 to 70 in good health.

This clonotype was detected a few times. The V call is TRBV21-1, the J call TRBJ2-6. TRBV21-1 is designated a pseudogene. CDR3 length: 17 residues. DNA of the CDR3: TGTGCCAGCAGCTCGCGCATACAGCTTTCTGGGGCCAACGTCCTGACTTTC. As protein: CASSSRIQLSGANVLTF.

V gene TRBV9 combines with J gene TRBJ2-2; TRBD1 is a possible D gene (6 bases). Germline lookup yields CDR1 SGDLS and CDR2 YYNGEE. CDR3 length equals 15 residues. V lost 6 bases and J lost 7, with 19 bases in between. For the CDR3, the DNA is TGTGCCAGCACCCACACCGGGGACATGGTCGGGGAGCTGTTTTTT. Protein: CASTHTGDMVGELFF.

This clonotype was seen more than once but under ten times. The chain employs TRBV5-1 and TRBJ2-1; TRBD2 might be the D (5 bases). Germline V gives CDR1 SGHRS, CDR2 YFSETQ. Trimming pared 5 bases from V and 10 bases from J, leaving 16 bases between. CDR3 length equals 13 residues. The CDR3 region is CASSPYLAWEQFF. In DNA form, the CDR3 reads TGCGCCAGCAGTCCTTACCTAGCTTGGGAGCAGTTCTTC.

The V and J genes are TRBV20-1 and TRBJ1-2; D is possibly TRBD1 (5 bases). Germline assignment: CDR1 DFQATT and CDR2 SNEGSKA (reference sequence). The V end lost 3 bases, the J end lost 8 bases, and 13 bases lay between the germline ends. CDR3 length: 12 amino acids. The CDR3 protein is CSASVQGPGYTF. CDR3 sequence (DNA): TGCAGTGCTAGTGTTCAGGGTCCAGGCTACACCTTC.

The chain links TRBV4-1 to TRBJ1-2, with D maybe TRBD1 (6 bases). This CDR3 comprises 14 residues. In germline, CDR1 is MGHRA, CDR2 YSYEKL. The V end was cut by 3 bases, the J end by 7 bases, with 15 bases between. The CDR3 nucleotides are TGCGCCAGCAGCCATGGAACAGGGTTTTCTGGCTACACCTTC. The encoded protein is CASSHGTGFSGYTF.

The gene calls are TRBV4-1 and TRBJ2-3; no clear D gene. This CDR3 spans 16 amino acids. Germline CDR1 reads MGHRA; CDR2 reads YSYEKL. V gave up 2 bases and J gave up 3 bases, with 15 bases separating them. As DNA, the CDR3 is TGCGCCAGCAGCCAAAGGGAAGGGCTTCGGACAGATACGCAGTATTTT. It codes for CASSQREGLRTDTQYF.

The rearrangement joins TRBV6-2 or TRBV6-3 to TRBJ2-5, with a possible D match to TRBD1 (5 bases). Trimming took off 5 bases at V and 5 bases at J, with 21 bases between the two ends. The CDR3 is 16 residues long. Germline CDR1 is MNHEY and CDR2 is SVGEGT. The CDR3 DNA sequence: TGTGCCAGCAGTATCAGGGTGGCTCATAATCGTGAGACCCAGTACTTC. Protein: CASSIRVAHNRETQYF.